The 31 T cell receptor beta chains presented below share a single source sample, sequenced in a study of CD8+CD57+ T cells in acquired aplastic anemia. The use of genomic DNA as template underpinned the TCR beta VDJ and CDR3 profiling. One entry per CDR3 protein, called by TCRdb with MiXCR from the reads. This table has 150,000 to 200,000 distinct CDR3 sequences, roughly 48% appearing once. Patients chosen for sequencing had shown CD8+CD57+ cell expansion by flow cytometry. Sequences were obtained from sorted CD4+, CD8+, or CD8+CD57+ T cells (not recorded which) from PBMCs. Every receptor here comes from a human donor with aplastic anemia.

J is TRBJ2-5 and V is TRBV7-2, with 9 bases aligning to TRBD2. V shed 10 bases and J 1 base; nucleotides not matched to a gene: 7. Germline CDR1 SGHTA, CDR2 FQGNSA. The CDR3 is 14 residues long. For the CDR3, the DNA is TGTGCCAAAACGGCGGGGGGGCTCCAAGAGACCCAGTACTTC. Translated, it gives CAKTAGGLQETQYF.

This clonotype was counted many times. The CDR3 bases are TGTGCCAGTAGGCCACCGGACAGGGGGGACACCGGGGAGCTGTTTTTT. Translating it yields CASRPPDRGDTGELFF. The V and J genes are TRBV19 and TRBJ2-2, with 10 bases aligning to TRBD1. CDR3 length equals 16 residues. V was clipped by 6 bases and J by 3 bases; unmatched bases: 7. CDR1 is LNHDA and CDR2 is SQIVND in the germline V gene (reference sequence).

J is TRBJ2-5 and V is TRBV7-9; no definite D call. The CDR3 consists of 14 residues. With 5 bases removed from V and 5 bases from J, the gap between germline ends came to 15 bases. Germline V lookup: CDR1 SEHNR, CDR2 FQNEAQ (reference sequence). The CDR3 bases are TGTGCCAGCAGCACGAATTCAGATTGGGAGACCCAGTACTTC. Amino acid sequence: CASSTNSDWETQYF. Full variable domain (outside the CDR3, taken from reference TRBV7-9 and TRBJ2-5): DTGVSQNPRHKITKRGQNVTFRCDPISEHNRLYWYRQTLGQGPEFLTYFQNEAQLEKSRLLSDRFSAERPKGSFSTLEIQRTEQGDSAMYLCASSTNSDWETQYFGPGTRLLVL.

Many counts were recorded for this clonotype. The chain carries TRBV19 and TRBJ1-1; 8 bases fit TRBD1. Germline values: CDR1 LNHDA, CDR2 SQIVND (reference sequence). The CDR3 runs to 17 residues. V dropped 1 base and J dropped 10; count of bases not matched to a gene: 17. The CDR3 coding sequence is TGTGCCAGTAGTATAGTTCGACCGGGGGGACAGGTCCTGGGAGCTTTCTTT. This sequence encodes CASSIVRPGGQVLGAFF.

The chain has TRBV11-2 and TRBJ2-3; TRBD2 matches at 8 bases. Germline V gives CDR1 SGHAT, CDR2 FQNNGV. Losses at the gene ends were 1 base for V and 4 bases for J; bases not matched to a gene: 7. This CDR3 has 16 amino acids. The chain's CDR3 is CASSLGPGGRADTQYF. The CDR3 region has the DNA TGTGCCAGCAGCTTAGGTCCGGGAGGGCGGGCAGATACGCAGTATTTT. Full variable domain (missing parts from reference TRBV11-2 and TRBJ2-3): EAGVAQSPRYKIIEKRQSVAFWCNPISGHATLYWYQQILGQGPKLLIQFQNNGVVDDSQLPKDRFSAERLKGVDSTLKIQPAKLEDSAVYLCASSLGPGGRADTQYFGPGTRLTVL.

This clonotype was found many times. The chain uses TRBV20-1 and TRBJ2-1; 10 bases fit TRBD2. V lost 3 bases and J lost 8; bases outside the gene matches: 7. Germline V gene sequence: CDR1 DFQATT, CDR2 SNEGSKA (reference sequence). The CDR3 length is 14 residues. The CDR3, as DNA: TGCAGTGCTAGGGCCAGCGGGGGGGCCTATGAGCAGTTCTTC. Its protein product is CSARASGGAYEQFF.

The chain links TRBV19 to TRBJ1-1; D is uncertain. The CDR3 is 9 residues long. Germline V gives CDR1 LNHDA, CDR2 SQIVND (reference sequence). Here the CDR3 reads CHSSAEAFF. CDR3 in DNA: TGTCACAGTAGCGCTGAAGCTTTCTTT.

The chain links TRBV7-2 to TRBJ2-2; unclear D gene. The ends were cut back, 0 bases at V and 9 bases at J, with 8 bases in the middle. This CDR3 contains 13 residues. CDR1 SGHTA and CDR2 FQGNSA come from the germline V gene. The CDR3 region has the DNA TGTGCCAGCAGCTTAGCAACGGCCTGGGAGCTGTTTTTT. Amino acids: CASSLATAWELFF.

In this sample, this clonotype turned up a few times. This chain connects TRBV11-1 to TRBJ2-1; the D gene could be TRBD1 or TRBD2 (5 bases each). V dropped 0 bases and J dropped 0 bases, with 18 bases sitting between them. Germline CDR1 is SGHAT and CDR2 is FQDESV (reference sequence). The CDR3 is 19 residues long. CDR3 region: CASSLAGTQTPLSYNEQFF. The CDR3 nucleotides read TGTGCCAGCAGCTTAGCGGGGACCCAGACCCCCCTCTCCTACAATGAGCAGTTCTTC. Supplemented by reference TRBV11-1 and TRBJ2-1, the full variable domain reads EAEVAQSPRYKITEKSQAVAFWCDPISGHATLYWYRQILGQGPELLVQFQDESVVDDSQLPKDRFSAERLKGVDSTLKIQPAELGDSAMYLCASSLAGTQTPLSYNEQFFGPGTRLTVL.

This chain uses TRBV2 with TRBJ2-7; 14 nucleotides align to TRBD2. The ends lost 4 bases at V and 5 bases at J; junction bases unmatched: 7. The germline CDR1 and CDR2 sequences are SNHLY and FYNNEI. The CDR3 consists of 16 residues. The CDR3 reads CASSGLAGGPDHEQYF. The CDR3 DNA follows: TGTGCCAGCAGTGGACTAGCGGGAGGGCCCGACCACGAGCAGTACTTC.

As to this clonotype: At one of its ends the junction is not consistent with the germline gene, which may arise from a read error. J is TRBJ2-7 and V is TRBV6-1; possible D gene TRBD1, 5 bases. There are 13 residues in the CDR3. Germline-derived CDR1 and CDR2 are MNHNS and SASEGT. The CDR3 sequence: CASSEMLRGEQYF. As DNA, the CDR3 is TGTGCCAGCAGTGAAATGTTAAGGGGTGAGCAATACTTC.

Remarks on this clonotype: Germline is not matched at one junction end, which may reflect a read error. This chain links TRBV6-1 with TRBJ2-6; TRBD1 matches 9 bases. Germline V gene lookup returns CDR1 MNHNS and CDR2 SASEGT. This CDR3 is built from 18 residues. The CDR3 sequence is CASREFGTGISGASVLTF. CDR3 coding DNA: TGTGCCAGCAGAGAGTTTGGGACAGGGATCTCTGGGGCCAGCGTCCTGACTTTC.

This clonotype appeared a few times. The chain couples TRBV24-1 to TRBJ2-1; 7 bases map to TRBD1. The trim removed 6 bases at V and 9 bases at J, leaving 7 bases unmatched. Germline CDR1 and CDR2: KGHDR and SFDVKD. This CDR3 is built from 13 residues. The CDR3 here is CATSRQGTAEQFF. The CDR3 coding sequence is TGTGCCACCAGTCGTCAGGGGACAGCTGAGCAGTTCTTC.

This clonotype occurred many times. The chain joins TRBV7-9 to TRBJ2-3; tentatively, D is TRBD1 or TRBD2 (7 bases each). Trimming stripped 5 bases from V and 2 bases from J, with 14 bases between. The germline gives CDR1 SEHNR, CDR2 FQNEAQ (reference sequence). The CDR3 extends over 15 amino acids. The CDR3 region has the DNA TGTGCCAGCAGCCGCAGGGGGGGGATCACAGATACGCAGTATTTT. This translates into CASSRRGGITDTQYF.

This sequence joins TRBV7-2 and TRBJ2-1; 7 nucleotides line up with TRBD1. The CDR3 is 15 amino acids. V gave up 0 bases and J gave up 8 bases; unmatched junction bases: 7. In germline, CDR1 is SGHTA, CDR2 FQGNSA. CDR3 region: CASSLAQGKGYEQFF. The CDR3 DNA reads as TGTGCCAGCAGCTTAGCACAGGGGAAGGGGTATGAGCAGTTCTTC.

At least ten counts were recorded for this clonotype. A junction boundary mismatches the germline segment, possibly from a read error. The gene calls are TRBV18 and TRBJ2-1; D unresolved. The CDR3 consists of 13 residues. Germline V gives CDR1 KGHSH, CDR2 LQKENI. The CDR3 loop is CASSPPSYNEQFF. CDR3 bases: TGTGCCAGCTCTCCACCCTCCTACAATGAGCAGTTCTTC.

This clonotype was observed many times. The V call is TRBV6-5, the J call TRBJ2-5; D tentatively fits TRBD1 or TRBD2 (6 bases each). Deletions cut 0 bases from V and 4 bases from J, with 12 bases between. The germline CDR1 and CDR2 sequences are MNHEY and SVGAGI. This CDR3 is 15 amino acids long. The CDR3: CASSYSRGRRETQYF. In nucleotides, the CDR3 is TGTGCCAGCAGTTACTCCCGGGGGCGTAGAGAGACCCAGTACTTC.

V is TRBV20-1 and J is TRBJ2-3, with a possible D match to TRBD2 (6 bases). This CDR3 has 15 amino acids. V shed 2 bases and J shed 1 base, with 13 bases lying between them. CDR1 and CDR2 from the germline V gene are DFQATT and SNEGSKA (reference sequence). CDR3 sequence (DNA): TGCAGTGCTAGATTTACGGGACTCCGCACAGATACGCAGTATTTT. Its protein product is CSARFTGLRTDTQYF.

The chain couples TRBV2 to TRBJ1-1, with D perhaps matching TRBD1 (5 bases). Trimming shortened V by 5 bases and J by 9 bases, and 19 bases separated the two germline ends. Germline V lookup: CDR1 SNHLY, CDR2 FYNNEI. The CDR3 runs 14 residues. This chain's CDR3 is CASSPIRDLIQAFF. Here the CDR3 DNA reads TGTGCCAGCAGTCCGATTCGGGACCTTATACAAGCTTTCTTT.

Worth noting for this clonotype: A single base separates this from a much larger clone, so it may be a read error. The chain is built from TRBV5-1 and TRBJ1-1, with 8 nucleotides matching TRBD1. The CDR3 runs to 13 residues. V lost 0 bases, J lost 10 bases, and 5 bases stayed unmatched. Per germline, CDR1 SGHRS and CDR2 YFSETQ. The CDR3 loop is CASSLEDRAVAFF. As DNA, the CDR3 is TGCGCCAGCAGCTTGGAGGACAGGGCTGTAGCTTTCTTT.

V and J are TRBV10-3 and TRBJ2-2; D gene unclear. There are 16 residues in the CDR3. V gave up 0 bases and J gave up 2 bases, with 10 bases separating them. Per the germline V gene, CDR1 is ENHRY and CDR2 is SYGVKD. The CDR3 spells CAISESNRLNTGELFF. CDR3 DNA sequence: TGTGCCATCAGTGAGTCCAACAGACTCAACACCGGGGAGCTGTTTTTT.

V is TRBV7-2 and J is TRBJ2-6; no clear D. Germline CDR1 is SGHTA and CDR2 is FQGNSA. V gave up 5 bases and J gave up 4 bases, with 6 bases separating them. The CDR3 has 13 residues. This chain's CDR3 is CASSPQGANVLTF. The CDR3 coding sequence is TGTGCCAGCAGCCCACAGGGGGCCAACGTCCTGACTTTC.

This chain uses TRBV7-3 with TRBJ2-7; tentative D call: TRBD2 (6 bases). The germline gives CDR1 SGHTA, CDR2 FQGTGA. Trimming took off 6 bases at V and 7 bases at J, with 19 bases between the two ends. This CDR3 is 14 amino acids long. The DNA of the CDR3 is TGTGCCAGCAGGGACAAGCGCGGGGTGGGGGAGCAGTACTTC. Its protein is CASRDKRGVGEQYF.

This clonotype is a singleton in its sample. This chain uses TRBV18 with TRBJ1-1; D call uncertain. V was trimmed by 3 bases and J by 1 base, leaving 12 bases between them. In germline, CDR1 is KGHSH, CDR2 LQKENI. The CDR3 covers 15 residues. CDR3 sequence reads: CASSPLARENTEAFF. Written as DNA, the CDR3 is TGTGCCAGCTCACCCTTGGCCAGAGAGAACACTGAAGCTTTCTTT.

The chain combines TRBV10-3 with TRBJ1-2; 8 bases are a match to TRBD1. There are 15 residues in the CDR3. Germline V CDR1 and CDR2: ENHRY, SYGVKD. V lost 2 bases to trimming and J lost 1 base; unmatched junction nucleotides: 3. The chain's CDR3 is CAISEGTGGNYGYTF. The CDR3 bases are TGTGCCATCAGTGAGGGGACAGGTGGTAACTATGGCTACACCTTC.

This clonotype has ten or more counts. The chain couples TRBV25-1 to TRBJ2-5, with 10 nucleotides matching TRBD1. There are 15 residues in the CDR3. Germline CDR1 MGHDK, CDR2 SYGVNS. V trimming: 5 bases; J trimming: 4 bases; junction bases outside the gene matches: 7. Here the CDR3 reads CASSRDRGGRETQYF. The CDR3 bases are TGTGCCAGCAGTCGGGACAGGGGAGGACGAGAGACCCAGTACTTC. Full variable domain (rest looked up from reference TRBV25-1 and TRBJ2-5): EADIYQTPRYLVIGTGKKITLECSQTMGHDKMYWYQQDPGMELHLIHYSYGVNSTEKGDLSSESTVSRIRTEHFPLTLESARPSHTSQYLCASSRDRGGRETQYFGPGTRLLVL.

This clonotype was recorded many times. The CDR3 reads CSVGGGGYGYTF. In nucleotides, the CDR3 is TGCAGCGTCGGGGGGGGTGGGTATGGCTACACCTTC. J is TRBJ1-2 and V is TRBV29-1, with D possibly being TRBD1 (5 bases). CDR1 and CDR2 (germline): SQVTM, ANQGSEA. The CDR3 covers 12 residues. The V and J ends lost 6 bases and 5 bases respectively, with 13 bases between them.

This clonotype was seen at least ten times. The rearrangement joins TRBV20-1 to TRBJ1-2; D uncertain. V gave up 5 bases and J gave up 2 bases, with 12 bases separating them. The CDR3 length is 13 residues. CDR1 is DFQATT, CDR2 SNEGSKA, per germline (reference sequence). Here the CDR3 reads CSAPPPHNYGYTF. The CDR3 DNA follows: TGCAGTGCTCCCCCCCCACACAACTATGGCTACACCTTC.

In DNA form, the CDR3 reads TGCAGTGCCCTATCCATAGCGGCACCCGACGAGCAGTACTTC. Residues: CSALSIAAPDEQYF. The V and J genes are TRBV20-1 and TRBJ2-7; possibly TRBD2 for D (6 bases). This CDR3 contains 14 residues. The ends were cut back, 6 bases at V and 5 bases at J, with 20 bases in the middle. CDR1 and CDR2 (germline): DFQATT, SNEGSKA (reference sequence).

This clonotype was observed at least ten times. The chain couples TRBV24-1 to TRBJ1-5, with 7 positions matching TRBD1. V gave up 7 bases and J gave up 5 bases; unmatched junction bases: 4. CDR3 length: 13 amino acids. CDR1 and CDR2 (germline): KGHDR, SFDVKD. In nucleotides, the CDR3 is TGTGCCACCAGGGGACAGTTCCATCAGCCCCAGCATTTT. Its protein product is CATRGQFHQPQHF.

This clonotype was seen ten or more times. The chain couples TRBV3-1 to TRBJ2-5; 7 bases fit TRBD2. Looked up from germline, CDR1 is LGHDT and CDR2 is YNNKEL (reference sequence). The CDR3 loop spans 16 amino acids. V lost 7 bases to trimming and J lost 4 bases; unmatched junction nucleotides: 15. The CDR3 DNA is TGTGCCAGCACCACCGGGACCCCGGGGGGAGGAGAGACCCAGTACTTC. It encodes CASTTGTPGGGETQYF.